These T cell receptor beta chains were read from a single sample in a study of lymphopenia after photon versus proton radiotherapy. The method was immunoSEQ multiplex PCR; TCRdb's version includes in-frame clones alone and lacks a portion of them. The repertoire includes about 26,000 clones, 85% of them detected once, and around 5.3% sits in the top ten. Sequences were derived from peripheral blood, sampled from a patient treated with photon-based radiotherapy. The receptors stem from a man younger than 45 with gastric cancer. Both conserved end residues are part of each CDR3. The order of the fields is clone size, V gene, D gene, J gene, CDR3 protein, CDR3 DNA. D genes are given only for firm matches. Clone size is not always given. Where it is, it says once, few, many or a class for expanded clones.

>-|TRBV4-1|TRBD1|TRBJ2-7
CASSQGTGQFYEQYF
TGCGCCAGCAGCCAAGGGACAGGGCAATTCTACGAGCAGTACTTC
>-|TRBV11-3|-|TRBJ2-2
CASSGPNTGELFF
TGTGCCAGCAGCGGCCCTAACACCGGGGAGCTGTTTTTT
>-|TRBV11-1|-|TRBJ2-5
CASSLARGSETQYF
TGTGCCAGCAGCTTGGCCAGGGGTTCGGAGACCCAGTACTTC
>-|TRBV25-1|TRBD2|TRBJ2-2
CASRSRAGDVNTGELFF
TGTGCCAGCAGAAGTCGTGCGGGAGATGTGAACACCGGGGAGCTGTTTTTT
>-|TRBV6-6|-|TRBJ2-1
CASRQLGEPNEQFF
TGTGCCAGCAGACAGCTAGGGGAACCCAATGAGCAGTTCTTC
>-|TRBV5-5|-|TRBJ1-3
CASSRQVSGNTIYF
TGTGCCAGCAGTCGACAGGTTTCTGGAAACACCATATATTTT
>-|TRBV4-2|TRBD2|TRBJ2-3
CASSSLDSGSKGGDTQYF
TGTGCCAGCAGCTCCCTAGATAGCGGGAGTAAAGGCGGGGATACGCAGTATTTT
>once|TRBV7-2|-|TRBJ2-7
CASSLLRSSYEQYF
TGTGCCAGCAGCTTACTCCGATCTTCCTACGAGCAGTACTTC
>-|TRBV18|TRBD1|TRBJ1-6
CASSRGQNNSPLHF
TGTGCCAGCTCACGGGGACAGAATAATTCACCCCTCCACTTT
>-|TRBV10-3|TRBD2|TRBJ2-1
CATEPGTSGGYNEQFF
TGTGCCACCGAACCTGGGACTAGCGGGGGATACAATGAGCAGTTCTTC
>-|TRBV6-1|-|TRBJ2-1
CASSTRGNEQFF
TGTGCCAGCAGTACCAGGGGCAATGAGCAGTTCTTC
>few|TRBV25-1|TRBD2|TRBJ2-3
CASSEILGRGGTDTQYF
TGTGCCAGCAGTGAAATTCTAGGGCGGGGGGGCACAGATACGCAGTATTTT
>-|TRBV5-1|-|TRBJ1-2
CASRPSRDNYGYTF
TGCGCCAGCAGACCTTCCCGAGACAACTATGGCTACACCTTC